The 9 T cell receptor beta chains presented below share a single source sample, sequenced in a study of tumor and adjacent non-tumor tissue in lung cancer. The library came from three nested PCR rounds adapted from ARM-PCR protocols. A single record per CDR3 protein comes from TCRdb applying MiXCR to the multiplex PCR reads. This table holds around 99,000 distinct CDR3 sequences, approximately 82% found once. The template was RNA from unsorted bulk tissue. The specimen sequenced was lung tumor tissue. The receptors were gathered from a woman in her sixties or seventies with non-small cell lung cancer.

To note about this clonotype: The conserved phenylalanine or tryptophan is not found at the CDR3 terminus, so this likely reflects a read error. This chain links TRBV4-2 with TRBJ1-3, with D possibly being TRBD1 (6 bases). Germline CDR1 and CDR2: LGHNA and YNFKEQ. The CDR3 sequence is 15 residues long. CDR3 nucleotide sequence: TGTGCCAGCAGCTCAGGGGAAGGAGCTGGCAACACCATATATTAT. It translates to CASSSGEGAGNTIYY.

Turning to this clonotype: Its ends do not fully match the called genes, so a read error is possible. CDR3 nucleotides: TGTGCGAGCAGTTTAGAGTTGACTAGCGGGGGCCATAATGAGCAGTTCTTC. Translating gives CASSLELTSGGHNEQFF. This sequence joins TRBV11-3 and TRBJ2-1; TRBD2 agrees at 12 bases. The CDR3 length is 17 residues. Germline V gene lookup returns CDR1 SGHNT and CDR2 YENEEA.

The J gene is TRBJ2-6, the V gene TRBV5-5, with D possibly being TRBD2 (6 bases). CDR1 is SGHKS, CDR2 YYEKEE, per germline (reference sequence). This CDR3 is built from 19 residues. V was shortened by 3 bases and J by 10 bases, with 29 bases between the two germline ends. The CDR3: CASSYPRGSTDSGTNVLTF. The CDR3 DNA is TGTGCCAGCAGCTACCCGAGGGGATCGACAGACTCTGGGACTAACGTCCTGACTTTC.

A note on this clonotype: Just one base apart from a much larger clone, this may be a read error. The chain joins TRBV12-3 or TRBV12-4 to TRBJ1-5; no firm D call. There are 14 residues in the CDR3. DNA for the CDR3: TGTGCCAGCAGCAGTCCGGGGTGGGATCAGTCCCAGCATTTT. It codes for CASSSPGWDQSQHF.

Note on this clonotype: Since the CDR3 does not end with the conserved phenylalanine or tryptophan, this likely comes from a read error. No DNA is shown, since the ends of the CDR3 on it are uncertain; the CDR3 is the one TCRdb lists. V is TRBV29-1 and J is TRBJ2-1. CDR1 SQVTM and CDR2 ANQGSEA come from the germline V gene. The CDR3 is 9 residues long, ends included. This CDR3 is CSVGNEQSI.

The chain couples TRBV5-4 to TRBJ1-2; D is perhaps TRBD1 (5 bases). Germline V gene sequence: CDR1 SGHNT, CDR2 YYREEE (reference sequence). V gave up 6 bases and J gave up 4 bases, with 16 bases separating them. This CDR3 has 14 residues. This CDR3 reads CASTWGWRVYGYTF. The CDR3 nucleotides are TGTGCCAGCACCTGGGGCTGGCGAGTCTATGGCTACACCTTC.

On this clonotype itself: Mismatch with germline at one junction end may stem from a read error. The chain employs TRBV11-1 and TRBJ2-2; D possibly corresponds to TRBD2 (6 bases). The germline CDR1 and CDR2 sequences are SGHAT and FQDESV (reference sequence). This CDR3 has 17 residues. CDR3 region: CASSPRLEGESTGELLF. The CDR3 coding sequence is TGTGCCAGCAGCCCGCGACTAGAGGGAGAATCCACCGGGGAGCTACTTTTT.

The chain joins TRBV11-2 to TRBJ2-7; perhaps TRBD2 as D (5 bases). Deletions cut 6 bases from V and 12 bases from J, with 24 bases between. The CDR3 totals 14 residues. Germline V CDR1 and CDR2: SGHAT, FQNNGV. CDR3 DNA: TGTGCCAGCAGTTGCGACCGCGGAGGATACGAACGGTACTTC. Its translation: CASSCDRGGYERYF.

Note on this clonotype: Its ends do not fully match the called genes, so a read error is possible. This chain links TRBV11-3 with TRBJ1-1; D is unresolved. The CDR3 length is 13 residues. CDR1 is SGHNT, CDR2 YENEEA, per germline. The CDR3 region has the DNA TGTGCCAGCAGCCTTAAGGTGATCACTGAAGCTTTATTT. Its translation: CASSLKVITEALF.